The 11 T cell receptor beta chains below come from one sample, sequenced in a study of CD8+CD57+ T cells in acquired aplastic anemia. CD8+CD57+ cell expansion, shown by flow cytometry, had occurred in the patients selected for sequencing. It was genomic DNA that served as the template for profiling TCR beta VDJ and CDR3. TCRdb processed the reads anew with MiXCR; each CDR3 protein has one entry. The data show 150,000 to 200,000 distinct CDR3 sequences, 40% to 50% seen once. The specimen sequenced was sorted CD4+, CD8+, or CD8+CD57+ T cells (not recorded which) from PBMCs. Receptor source: a human donor with aplastic anemia.

This sequence joins TRBV6-1 and TRBJ2-2; possible D gene TRBD2, 6 bases. The CDR3 has 15 amino acids. Germline V gene data show CDR1 as MNHNS and CDR2 as SASEGT. The ends were cut back, 3 bases at V and 6 bases at J, with 14 bases in the middle. The DNA of the CDR3 is TGTGCCAGCAGTGATCGGGCGGAGGGGTCCGGGGAGCTGTTTTTT. This encodes CASSDRAEGSGELFF.

This clonotype was seen at least ten times. This sequence joins TRBV19 and TRBJ2-1, with TRBD2 identical over 10 bases. This CDR3 is 15 amino acids long. Trimming at V came to 8 bases and at J to 5 bases, leaving 9 bases not matched to a gene. Germline CDR1 is LNHDA and CDR2 is SQIVND (reference sequence). CDR3 nucleotides: TGTGCCAGTTGGGCTAGCGGGAGTCGGAACAATGAGCAGTTCTTC. This translates into CASWASGSRNNEQFF. Looking up the rest from reference TRBV19 and TRBJ2-1 gives the full variable domain: DGGITQSPKYLFRKEGQNVTLSCEQNLNHDAMYWYRQDPGQGLRLIYYSQIVNDFQKGDIAEGYSVSREKKESFPLTVTSAQKNPTAFYLCASWASGSRNNEQFFGPGTRLTVL.

This clonotype was seen ten or more times. The J gene is TRBJ1-1, the V gene TRBV9; 8 bases map to TRBD1. Germline V gives CDR1 SGDLS, CDR2 YYNGEE. V lost 4 bases to trimming and J lost 4 bases; unmatched junction nucleotides: 18. The CDR3 is 18 residues long. The CDR3 nucleotides read TGTGCCAGCAGCACCCTAGAGGACAGGGAAAGTCGACGCACTGAAGCTTTCTTT. Translated, it gives CASSTLEDRESRRTEAFF. The full variable domain, rest sourced from reference TRBV9 and TRBJ1-1, is DSGVTQTPKHLITATGQRVTLRCSPRSGDLSVYWYQQSLDQGLQFLIQYYNGEERAKGNILERFSAQQFPDLHSELNLSSLELGDSALYFCASSTLEDRESRRTEAFFGQGTRLTVV.

This chain joins TRBV19 and TRBJ2-5; D is unresolved. Germline assignment: CDR1 LNHDA and CDR2 SQIVND (reference sequence). The V and J ends lost 10 bases and 5 bases respectively, with 14 bases between them. The CDR3 runs 12 residues. The CDR3 is CATASLGETQYF. CDR3 nucleotides: TGTGCCACCGCCTCCTTAGGGGAGACCCAGTACTTC.

At least ten counts were recorded for this clonotype. The V call is TRBV20-1, the J call TRBJ1-4; the match to TRBD1 covers 10 bases. The CDR3 extends over 15 amino acids. CDR1 and CDR2 from the germline V gene are DFQATT and SNEGSKA (reference sequence). The V segment lost 3 bases and the J segment 0 bases; nucleotides outside the gene matches: 1. The CDR3 coding sequence is TGCAGTGCTAGTGGACAGGGGGCAACTAATGAAAAACTGTTTTTT. Its protein is CSASGQGATNEKLFF.

This clonotype was detected a few times. The chain combines TRBV29-1 with TRBJ2-7, with 8 positions matching TRBD1. Germline assignment: CDR1 SQVTM and CDR2 ANQGSEA. There are 13 residues in the CDR3. V shed 6 bases and J 0 bases; nucleotides not matched to a gene: 4. The CDR3 DNA reads as TGCAGCGTGCGGACAGGGCACTCCTACGAGCAGTACTTC. Its translation is CSVRTGHSYEQYF.

This clonotype has a count of ten or more. This chain links TRBV24-1 with TRBJ2-4; D possibly uses TRBD1 or TRBD2 (5 bases each). Germline V CDR1 and CDR2: KGHDR, SFDVKD. This CDR3 is built from 16 residues. The V gene lost 2 bases and the J gene lost 0 bases, with 10 bases spanning the gap. The CDR3 DNA reads as TGTGCCACCAGTGATTCCGGGGCTCTAGCCAAAAACATTCAGTACTTC. Translating it yields CATSDSGALAKNIQYF.

This clonotype has a single count. The chain recombines TRBV10-3 with TRBJ2-7; 11 nucleotides match TRBD2. V lost 4 bases to trimming and J lost 5 bases; unmatched junction nucleotides: 1. Germline V gives CDR1 ENHRY, CDR2 SYGVKD. The CDR3 length is 13 residues. In nucleotides, the CDR3 is TGTGCCATCAGTGGGGGACTAGCGGACGAGCAGTACTTC. This gives the protein CAISGGLADEQYF.

In regard to this clonotype: With a much larger clone just one base away, this may be a read error. The chain combines TRBV6-5 with TRBJ1-4; D is ambiguous. This CDR3 is built from 15 residues. The germline gives CDR1 MNHEY, CDR2 SVGAGI. DNA for the CDR3: TGTGCCAGCAGTTATAATGGCGGTTATAATGGAAAACTGTTTTTT. This codes for CASSYNGGYNGKLFF.

The CDR3 spells CSARDARGSNSNQPQHF. DNA of the CDR3: TGCAGTGCTAGAGATGCGAGGGGCAGCAATAGCAATCAGCCCCAGCATTTT. The chain links TRBV20-1 to TRBJ1-5; a weak D match, TRBD1 (5 bases). CDR3 size: 17 residues. CDR1 is DFQATT and CDR2 is SNEGSKA in the germline V gene (reference sequence). Trimming cost V 0 bases and J 0 bases, with 15 bases left between them.

On this clonotype itself: This could be a read error, since a much larger clone is one nucleotide away. This likely comes from a read error, as the CDR3 has no conserved phenylalanine or tryptophan at its end. The J gene is TRBJ2-1, the V gene TRBV11-1, with 11 bases that match TRBD2. V was clipped by 2 bases and J by 7 bases; unmatched bases: 13. CDR1 and CDR2 from the germline V gene are SGHAT and FQDESV (reference sequence). The CDR3 has 18 amino acids. The CDR3, as DNA: TGTGCCAGCAGCTTACCTTATCGACTAGCGGGACTGAGGAATGAGCAGTTCCTC. Amino acid sequence: CASSLPYRLAGLRNEQFL.